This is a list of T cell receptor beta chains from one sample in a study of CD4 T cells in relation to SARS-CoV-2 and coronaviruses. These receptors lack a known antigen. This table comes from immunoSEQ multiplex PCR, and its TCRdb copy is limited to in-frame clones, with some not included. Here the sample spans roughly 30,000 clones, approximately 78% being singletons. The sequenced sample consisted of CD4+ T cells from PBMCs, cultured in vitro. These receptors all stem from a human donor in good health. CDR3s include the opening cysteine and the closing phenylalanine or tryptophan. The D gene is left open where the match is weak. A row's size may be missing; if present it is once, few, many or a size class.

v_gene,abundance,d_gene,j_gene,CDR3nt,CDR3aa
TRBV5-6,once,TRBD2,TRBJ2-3,TGTGCCAGCAGCTTTACTAGCGGACCCACAGATACGCAGTATTTT,CASSFTSGPTDTQYF
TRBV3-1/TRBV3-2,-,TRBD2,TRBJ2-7,TGTGCCAGCAGCCAAGGGCCGGGAGGGCAGTACTTC,CASSQGPGGQYF
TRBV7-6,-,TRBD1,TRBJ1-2,TGTGCCAGCAGTTTGGGACAGGGGACTTATGGCTACACCTTC,CASSLGQGTYGYTF
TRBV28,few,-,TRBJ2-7,TGTGCCAGCCGTTCTGAGGGAGCCTTTAGCGAGCAGTACTTC,CASRSEGAFSEQYF
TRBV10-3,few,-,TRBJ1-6,TGTGCCATCAGTGAAGGGTTTAGCTCCTATAATTCACCCCTCCACTTT,CAISEGFSSYNSPLHF
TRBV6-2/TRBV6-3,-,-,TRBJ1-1,TGTGCCAGCAGCTCGCAAGGGTTGGAGACTGAAGCTTTCTTT,CASSSQGLETEAFF
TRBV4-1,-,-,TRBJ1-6,TGCGCCAGCAGCCAAGAGGGTAACTTGTCACCCCTCCACTTT,CASSQEGNLSPLHF
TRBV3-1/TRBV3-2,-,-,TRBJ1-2,TGTGCCAGCAGCCAAGTAGGGGAAGGTCGATATTACACCTTC,CASSQVGEGRYYTF
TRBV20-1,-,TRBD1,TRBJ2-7,TGCAGTGCTAGTAAAGGGGGCAATTACGAGCAGTACTTC,CSASKGGNYEQYF
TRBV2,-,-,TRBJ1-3,TGTGCCAGCAAGGTCCTCTCTGGAAACACCATATATTTT,CASKVLSGNTIYF
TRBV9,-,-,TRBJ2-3,TGTGCCAGCAGCGTAGCGACAGCTAGCACAGATACGCAGTATTTT,CASSVATASTDTQYF
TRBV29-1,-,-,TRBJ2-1,TGCAGCGCTGGAAACAATGAGCAGTTCTTC,CSAGNNEQFF
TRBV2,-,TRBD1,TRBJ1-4,TGTGCCAGCAGGACCGGGACAGGGGGGGAAAAACTGTTTTTT,CASRTGTGGEKLFF
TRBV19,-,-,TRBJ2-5,TGTGCCAGTAGCGGGACGGAGCAAGAGACCCAGTACTTC,CASSGTEQETQYF
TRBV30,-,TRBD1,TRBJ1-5,TGTGCCTGGAGTCCGACAGGGGGCCTTCAGCCCCAGCATTTT,CAWSPTGGLQPQHF
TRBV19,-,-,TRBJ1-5,TGTGCCAGTAGTATAGGTTGGGGGAATCAGCCCCAGCATTTT,CASSIGWGNQPQHF
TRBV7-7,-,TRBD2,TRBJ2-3,TGTGCTAGCAGCTTGACTAGCTCAGATACGCAGTATTTT,CASSLTSSDTQYF
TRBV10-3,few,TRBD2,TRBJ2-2,TGTGCCATCAGCCCAGGACTAGCGGGACTCAACACCGGGGAGCTGTTTTTT,CAISPGLAGLNTGELFF
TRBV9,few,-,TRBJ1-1,TGTGCCAGCAGCGTAGCGCTGGGGAACACTGAAGCTTTCTTT,CASSVALGNTEAFF
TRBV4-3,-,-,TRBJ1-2,TGCGCCAGCAGCCAAGCCGAAAGACAGTTCTATGGCTACACCTTC,CASSQAERQFYGYTF
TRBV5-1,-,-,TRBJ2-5,TGCGCCAGCAGTCAGGACGGGCGGGGTACCCAGTACTTC,CASSQDGRGTQYF
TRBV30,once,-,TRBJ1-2,TGTGCCTGGAAGCTCTCTGTGGGTGGCTACACCTTC,CAWKLSVGGYTF
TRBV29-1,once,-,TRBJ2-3,TGCAGCGCCCGAATGGGGGATGCAGATACGCAGTATTTT,CSARMGDADTQYF
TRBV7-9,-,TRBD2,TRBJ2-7,TGTGCCAGCACCCTCGGGAGGGCAACTCACTACGAGCAGTACTTC,CASTLGRATHYEQYF
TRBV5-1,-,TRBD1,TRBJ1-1,TGCGCCAGCAGCTCACGGACAGGGGCTCCCACTGAAGCTTTCTTT,CASSSRTGAPTEAFF
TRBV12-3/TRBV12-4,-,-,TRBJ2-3,TGTGCCAGCAGTTTAACAGATACGCAGTATTTT,CASSLTDTQYF
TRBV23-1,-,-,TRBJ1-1,TGCGCCAGCAGTTCCACCCCGGGGGGCGGGAGGAACACTGAAGCTTTCTTT,CASSSTPGGGRNTEAFF
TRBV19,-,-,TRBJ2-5,TGTGCCAGTGGCTTCCAAGAGACCCAGTACTTC,CASGFQETQYF
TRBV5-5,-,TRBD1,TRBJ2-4,TGTGCCAGCAACAGGGGACAGCAAACTTTAGCCAAAAACATTCAGTACTTC,CASNRGQQTLAKNIQYF
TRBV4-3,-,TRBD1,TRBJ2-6,TGCGCCAGCAGCCAAGAGGCCGACAGGGTTAAGTCTGGGGCCAACGTCCTGACTTTC,CASSQEADRVKSGANVLTF
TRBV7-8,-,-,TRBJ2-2,TGTGCCAGCAACGCAGGGGGGCCCGGGGAGCTGTTTTTT,CASNAGGPGELFF
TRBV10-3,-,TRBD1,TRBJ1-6,TGTGCCATCAGTGAGTCGACTGGGGGACAGGGGACTTCACCCCTCCACTTT,CAISESTGGQGTSPLHF
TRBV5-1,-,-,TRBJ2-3,TGCGCCAGCAGCTTGGGGTCTAGCGTCGCAGATACGCAGTATTTT,CASSLGSSVADTQYF
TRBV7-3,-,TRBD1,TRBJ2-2,TGTGCCAGCAGCAAGCAGGGGGCGGGCACCGGGGAGCTGTTTTTT,CASSKQGAGTGELFF
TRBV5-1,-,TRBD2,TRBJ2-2,TGCGCCAGCAGCTTAAGTAGCGGGAGTACCGGGGAGCTGTTTTTT,CASSLSSGSTGELFF
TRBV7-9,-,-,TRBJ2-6,TGTGCCAGCAGCCCCGTAAGGGGGGCCGGGGCCAACGTCCTGACTTTC,CASSPVRGAGANVLTF
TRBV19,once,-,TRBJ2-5,TGTGCCAGTAGTATAGGGACAGCCCAAGAGACCCAGTACTTC,CASSIGTAQETQYF
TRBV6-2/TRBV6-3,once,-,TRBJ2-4,TGTGCCAGCAGCTTGGGTGGGGATATAGCGGTAGCCAAAAACATTCAGTACTTC,CASSLGGDIAVAKNIQYF
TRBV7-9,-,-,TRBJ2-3,TGTGCCAGCAGGGAGACAGTCTCTACGCAGTATTTT,CASRETVSTQYF
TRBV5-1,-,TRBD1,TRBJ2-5,TGCGCCAGCAGCTTGGTCCCCCCGGGACAGCGACAAGAGACCCAGTACTTC,CASSLVPPGQRQETQYF
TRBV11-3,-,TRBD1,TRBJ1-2,TGTGCCAGCAGCTTAGCAAAGGACAGGGGGTATGAATATGGCTACACCTTC,CASSLAKDRGYEYGYTF
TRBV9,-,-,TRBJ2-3,TGTGCCAGCAGCGTAGAGGCGGAACCCGCAGATACGCAGTATTTT,CASSVEAEPADTQYF
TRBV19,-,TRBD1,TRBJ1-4,TGTGCCAGTAGGAGGGGGCGGAGGAATGAAAAACTGTTTTTT,CASRRGRRNEKLFF
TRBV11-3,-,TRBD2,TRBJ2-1,TGTGCCAGCAGCCCGACCCTAGCGGCCACCTACAATGAGCAGTTCTTC,CASSPTLAATYNEQFF
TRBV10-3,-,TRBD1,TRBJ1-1,TGTGCCATCAGTGAGTTAATGGGACAGGGAGCAACTTTCTTT,CAISELMGQGATFF
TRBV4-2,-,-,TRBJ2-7,TGTGCCAGCAGCCAAGATCTCGCGGAGAGCTCCTACGAGCAGTACTTC,CASSQDLAESSYEQYF
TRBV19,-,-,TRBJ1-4,TGTGCCAGTAGGAACTACACGCCTTCTAATGAAAAACTGTTTTTT,CASRNYTPSNEKLFF
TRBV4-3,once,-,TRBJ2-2,TGCGCCAGCAGCCCCTCTCCACAGGGCTCGGGGGAGCTGTTTTTT,CASSPSPQGSGELFF
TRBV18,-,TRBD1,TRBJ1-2,TGTGCCAGCTCAAGGCCGGGACAGGTGATTGATGGCTACACCTTC,CASSRPGQVIDGYTF
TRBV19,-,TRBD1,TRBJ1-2,TGTGCCAGTAGTAGGACAGGCTATGGCTACACCTTC,CASSRTGYGYTF
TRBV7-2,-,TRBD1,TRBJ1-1,TGTGCCAGCAGCAGTCGACAGGGCCGGAACACTGAAGCTTTCTTT,CASSSRQGRNTEAFF
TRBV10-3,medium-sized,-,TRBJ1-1,TGTGCCATCAGTGGGTTGGGGGACACTGAAGCTTTCTTT,CAISGLGDTEAFF
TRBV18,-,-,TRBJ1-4,TGTGCCAGCTCACCAGTGCGATGGAGTGAAAAACTGTTTTTT,CASSPVRWSEKLFF